A selection of T cell receptor beta chains follows, all from one sample in a study of blood T cells in healthy people across ages. TCRdb reanalysed the 5' RACE reads using MiXCR and keeps one entry per CDR3 protein. The table lists hundreds of thousands of distinct CDR3 sequences, around 41% of them singletons. Sequencing was carried out using blood. These receptors were collected from a man older than 75 in good health. Both conserved end residues are part of each CDR3. A D gene is named only where the DNA matches it firmly. The size field is filled for only some rows; it gives once, few, many or a size class.

TRBV29-1	few	TRBJ1-1	TRBD1	CSVGGTGSTEAFF	TGCAGCGTTGGAGGGACAGGTAGTACTGAAGCTTTCTTT
TRBV7-2	NA	TRBJ1-5	NA	CASSTHGGTGARNQPQHF	TGTGCCAGCAGCACCCATGGGGGTACGGGGGCCCGCAATCAGCCCCAGCATTTT
TRBV9	NA	TRBJ2-1	TRBD2	CASSHTPTGLAGDSSYNEQFF	TGTGCCAGCAGCCACACCCCTACAGGACTAGCGGGGGACAGCTCCTACAATGAGCAGTTCTTC
TRBV7-2	few	TRBJ1-1	NA	CASSLDIRDKAFF	TGTGCCAGCAGCTTAGATATTCGGGACAAAGCTTTCTTT
TRBV5-1	many	TRBJ2-5	NA	CATQPTGAGETQYF	TGCGCCACCCAACCTACGGGGGCAGGAGAGACCCAGTACTTC
TRBV24-1	NA	TRBJ2-5	NA	CATSGPPEQETQYF	TGTGCCACCAGTGGTCCGCCCGAACAAGAGACCCAGTACTTC
TRBV6-1	once	TRBJ1-2	TRBD1	CASSELQGASGYTF	TGTGCCAGCAGTGAACTGCAGGGGGCGTCAGGCTACACCTTC
TRBV25-1	few	TRBJ2-3	NA	CASSAPGDTQYF	TGTGCCAGCAGTGCCCCCGGGGATACGCAGTATTTT
TRBV6-2/TRBV6-3	few	TRBJ1-5	TRBD1	CASSPTQTRQGRNQPQHF	TGTGCCAGCAGTCCGACCCAAACACGACAGGGAAGAAATCAGCCCCAGCATTTT
TRBV21-1	NA	TRBJ2-7	NA	CASSKLIGQGANEQYF	TGTGCCAGCAGCAAATTAATCGGACAGGGGGCAAACGAGCAGTACTTC
TRBV7-9	NA	TRBJ1-5	NA	CASSRERFQPQHF	TGTGCCAGCAGCCGGGAGAGGTTTCAGCCCCAGCATTTT
TRBV10-3	NA	TRBJ1-1	NA	CAISRSTEAFF	TGTGCCATTTCTAGGAGCACTGAAGCTTTCTTT
TRBV20-1	few	TRBJ2-1	NA	CSATSVGEQFF	TGCAGTGCTACTTCTGTGGGTGAGCAGTTCTTC
TRBV2	NA	TRBJ1-4	NA	CASRLRSVNEKLFF	TGTGCCAGCCGCCTAAGATCTGTTAATGAAAAACTGTTTTTT
TRBV24-1	NA	TRBJ1-2	TRBD1	CATRHRDSRNYGYTF	TGTGCCACCAGACACCGGGACAGCCGAAACTATGGCTACACCTTC
TRBV7-2	NA	TRBJ1-3	TRBD1	CASSRTGQSGNTIYF	TGTGCCAGCAGCAGGACAGGGCAATCTGGAAACACCATATATTTT